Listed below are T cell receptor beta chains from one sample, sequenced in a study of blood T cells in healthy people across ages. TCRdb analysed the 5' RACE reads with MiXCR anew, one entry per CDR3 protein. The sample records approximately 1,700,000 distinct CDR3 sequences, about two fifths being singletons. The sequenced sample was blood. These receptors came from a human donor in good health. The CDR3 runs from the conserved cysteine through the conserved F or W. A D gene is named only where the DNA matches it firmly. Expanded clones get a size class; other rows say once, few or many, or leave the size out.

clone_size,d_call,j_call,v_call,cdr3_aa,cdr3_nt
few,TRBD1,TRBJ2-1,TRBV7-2,CASSLRGQGPNEQFF,TGTGCCAGCAGCTTAAGGGGGCAGGGCCCCAATGAGCAGTTCTTC
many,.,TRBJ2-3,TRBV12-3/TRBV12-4,CASSPLDTDTQYF,TGTGCCAGCAGTCCCCTCGACACAGATACGCAGTATTTT
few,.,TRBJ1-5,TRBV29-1,CSVGSGQDNQPQHF,TGCAGCGTTGGGTCTGGCCAGGACAATCAGCCCCAGCATTTT
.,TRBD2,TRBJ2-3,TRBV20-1,CGATPGLAGGNTDTQYF,TGCGGTGCAACCCCGGGACTAGCGGGGGGAAACACAGATACGCAGTATTTT
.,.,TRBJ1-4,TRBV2,CASTAPGEKLFF,TGTGCCAGCACCGCCCCGGGAGAAAAACTGTTTTTT
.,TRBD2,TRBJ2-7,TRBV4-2,CASSLRLAGFHEQYF,TGTGCCAGCAGCCTCCGACTAGCGGGGTTCCACGAGCAGTACTTC
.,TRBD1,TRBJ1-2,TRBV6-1,CASSQGGWGGGYTF,TGTGCCAGCAGCCAAGGGGGCTGGGGCGGTGGCTACACCTTC
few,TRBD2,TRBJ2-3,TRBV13,CASRRLAGRTDTQYF,TGTGCCAGCCGGAGACTAGCGGGTCGTACAGATACGCAGTATTTT
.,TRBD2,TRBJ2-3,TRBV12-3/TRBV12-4,CASSFIAGEGDTQYF,TGTGCCAGCAGTTTTATAGCGGGGGAGGGGGATACGCAGTATTTT
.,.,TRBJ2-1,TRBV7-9,CASSFMVAWEQFF,TGTGCCAGCAGCTTCATGGTTGCGTGGGAGCAGTTCTTC
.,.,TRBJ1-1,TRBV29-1,CSVEARTDEAFF,TGCAGCGTTGAAGCTCGGACAGATGAAGCTTTCTTT
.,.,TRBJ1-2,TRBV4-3,CASAPGLSNYGYTF,TGCGCCAGCGCCCCGGGACTCTCAAACTATGGCTACACCTTC
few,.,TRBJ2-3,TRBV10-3,CAISVGDTDTQYF,TGTGCCATCAGTGTCGGGGACACAGATACGCAGTATTTT
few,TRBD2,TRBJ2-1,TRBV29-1,CSVQTWEGFSHNEQFF,TGCAGCGTCCAAACATGGGAGGGTTTCTCCCACAATGAGCAGTTCTTC
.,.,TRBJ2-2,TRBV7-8,CASSTGFTGELFF,TGTGCCAGCAGCACGGGTTTCACCGGGGAGCTGTTTTTT
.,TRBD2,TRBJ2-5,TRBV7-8,CASSLGLREAQYF,TGTGCCAGCAGCTTGGGACTACGAGAGGCCCAGTACTTC
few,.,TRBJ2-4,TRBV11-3,CASSPPTSGIIQYF,TGTGCCAGCAGCCCACCGACTTCAGGGATCATTCAGTACTTC
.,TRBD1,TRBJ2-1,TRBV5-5,CASSPDRVHEFF,TGTGCCAGCAGCCCGGACAGGGTTCATGAGTTCTTC
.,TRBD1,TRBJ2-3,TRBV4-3,CASSRSISTGASTDTQYF,TGCGCCAGCAGCCGTTCAATCTCAACAGGGGCGAGCACAGATACGCAGTATTTT
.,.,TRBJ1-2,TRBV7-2,CASSLNRVVGQDGYTF,TGTGCCAGCAGCTTAAACAGGGTCGTGGGGCAGGATGGCTACACCTTC
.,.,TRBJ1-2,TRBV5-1,CASSHSRRASDGYTF,TGCGCCAGCAGCCACAGCAGAAGGGCGAGTGATGGCTACACCTTC
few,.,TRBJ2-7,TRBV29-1,CSVEILSSYEQYF,TGCAGCGTTGAAATCTTAAGCTCCTACGAGCAGTACTTC
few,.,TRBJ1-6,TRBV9,CASSAGTENSPLHF,TGTGCCAGCAGCGCCGGGACGGAGAATTCACCCCTCCACTTT
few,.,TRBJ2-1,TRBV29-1,CSVEWVSNNEQFF,TGCAGCGTTGAATGGGTTAGCAACAATGAGCAGTTCTTC
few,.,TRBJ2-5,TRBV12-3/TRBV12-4,CASRTPGLSGGTQYF,TGTGCCAGCAGGACACCGGGACTCAGCGGCGGGACCCAGTACTTC
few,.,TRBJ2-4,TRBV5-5,CASSFGTQAWQYF,TGTGCCAGCAGCTTTGGGACTCAAGCGTGGCAGTACTTC